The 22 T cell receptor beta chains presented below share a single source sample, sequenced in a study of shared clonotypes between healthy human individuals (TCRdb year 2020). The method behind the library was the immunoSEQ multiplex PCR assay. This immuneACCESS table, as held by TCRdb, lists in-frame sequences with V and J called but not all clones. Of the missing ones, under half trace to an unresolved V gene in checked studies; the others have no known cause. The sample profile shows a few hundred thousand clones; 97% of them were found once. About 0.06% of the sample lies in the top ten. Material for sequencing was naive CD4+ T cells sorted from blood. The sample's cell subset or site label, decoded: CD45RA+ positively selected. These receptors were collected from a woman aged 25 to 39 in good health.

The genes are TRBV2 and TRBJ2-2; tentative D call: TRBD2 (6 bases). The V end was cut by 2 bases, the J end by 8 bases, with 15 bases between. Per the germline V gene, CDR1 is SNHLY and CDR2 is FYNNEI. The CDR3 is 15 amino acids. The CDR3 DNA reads TGTGCCAGCAGTGAATCCAGCGGGTCGAAAGGGGAGCTGTTTTTT. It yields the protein CASSESSGSKGELFF.

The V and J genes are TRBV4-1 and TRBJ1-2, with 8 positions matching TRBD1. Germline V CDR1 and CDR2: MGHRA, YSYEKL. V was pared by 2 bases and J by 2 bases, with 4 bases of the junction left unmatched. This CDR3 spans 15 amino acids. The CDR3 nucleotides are TGCGCCAGCAGCCAACCCTGGACAGGGAACTATGGCTACACCTTC. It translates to CASSQPWTGNYGYTF.

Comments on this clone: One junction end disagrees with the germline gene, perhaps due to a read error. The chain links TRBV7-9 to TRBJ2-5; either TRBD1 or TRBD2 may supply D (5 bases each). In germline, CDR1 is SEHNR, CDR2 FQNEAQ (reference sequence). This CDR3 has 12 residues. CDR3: CASSPATGRGHF. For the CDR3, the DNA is TGTGCCAGCAGCCCGGCAACAGGCCGAGGGCACTTC.

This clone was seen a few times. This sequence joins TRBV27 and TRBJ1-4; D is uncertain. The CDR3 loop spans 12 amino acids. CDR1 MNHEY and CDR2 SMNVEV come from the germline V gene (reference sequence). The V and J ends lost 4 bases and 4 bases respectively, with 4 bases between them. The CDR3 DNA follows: TGTGCCAGCAGTTCGCTTAATGAAAAACTGTTTTTT. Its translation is CASSSLNEKLFF.

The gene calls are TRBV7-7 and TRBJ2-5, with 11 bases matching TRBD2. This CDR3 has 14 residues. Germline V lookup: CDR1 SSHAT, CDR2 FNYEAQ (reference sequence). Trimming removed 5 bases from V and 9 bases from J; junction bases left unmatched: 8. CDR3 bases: TGTGCCAGCAGCCGAGGGACTAGCGGCACGGCCCAGTACTTC. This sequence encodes CASSRGTSGTAQYF.

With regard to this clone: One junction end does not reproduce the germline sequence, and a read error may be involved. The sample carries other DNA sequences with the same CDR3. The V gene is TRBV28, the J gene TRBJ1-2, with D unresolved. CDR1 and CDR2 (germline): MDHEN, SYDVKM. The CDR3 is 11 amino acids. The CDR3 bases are TGTGCCAGCAGTTTATACTACGGCTACACCTTC. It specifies CASSLYYGYTF.

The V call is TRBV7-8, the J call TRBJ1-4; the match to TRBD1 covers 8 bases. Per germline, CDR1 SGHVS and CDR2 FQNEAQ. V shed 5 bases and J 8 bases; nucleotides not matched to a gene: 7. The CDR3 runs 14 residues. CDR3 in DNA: TGTGCCAGCAGCGGGCGGACAGGGATAGAAAAACTGTTTTTT. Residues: CASSGRTGIEKLFF.

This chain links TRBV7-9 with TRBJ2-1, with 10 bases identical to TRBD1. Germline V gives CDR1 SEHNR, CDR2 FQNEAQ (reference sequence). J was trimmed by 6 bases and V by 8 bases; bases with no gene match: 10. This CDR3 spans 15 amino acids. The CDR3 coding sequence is TGTGCCAGCGGAATCCGGGACAGGGGTCCCAATGAGCAGTTCTTC. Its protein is CASGIRDRGPNEQFF.

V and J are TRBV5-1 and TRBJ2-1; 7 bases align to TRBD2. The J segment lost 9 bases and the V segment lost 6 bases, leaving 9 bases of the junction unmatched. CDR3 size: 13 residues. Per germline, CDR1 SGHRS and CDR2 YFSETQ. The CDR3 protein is CASIRGSHGEQFF. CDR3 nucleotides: TGCGCCAGCATCCGCGGGAGCCACGGTGAGCAGTTCTTC. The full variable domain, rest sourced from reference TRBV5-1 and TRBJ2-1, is KAGVTQTPRYLIKTRGQQVTLSCSPISGHRSVSWYQQTPGQGLQFLFEYFSETQRNKGNFPGRFSGRQFSNSRSEMNVSTLELGDSALYLCASIRGSHGEQFFGPGTRLTVL.

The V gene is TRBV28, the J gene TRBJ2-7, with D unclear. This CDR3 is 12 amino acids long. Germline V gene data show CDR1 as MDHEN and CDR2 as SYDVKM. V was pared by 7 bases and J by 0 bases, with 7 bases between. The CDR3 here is CASNSVSYEQYF. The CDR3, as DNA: TGTGCCAGCAACTCTGTCTCCTACGAGCAGTACTTC.

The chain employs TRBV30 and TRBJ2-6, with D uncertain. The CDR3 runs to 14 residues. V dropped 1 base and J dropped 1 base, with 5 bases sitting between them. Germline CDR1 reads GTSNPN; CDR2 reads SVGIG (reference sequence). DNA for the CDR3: TGTGCCTGGAGTGGCCAGTCTGGGGCCAACGTCCTGACTTTC. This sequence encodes CAWSGQSGANVLTF.

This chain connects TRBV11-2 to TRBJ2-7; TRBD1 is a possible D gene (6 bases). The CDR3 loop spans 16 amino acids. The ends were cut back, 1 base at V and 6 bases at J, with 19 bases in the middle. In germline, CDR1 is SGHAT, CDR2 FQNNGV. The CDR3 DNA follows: TGTGCCAGCAGCTTAGGACCCAACAGGGAGCTGGCCGAGCAGTACTTC. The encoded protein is CASSLGPNRELAEQYF.

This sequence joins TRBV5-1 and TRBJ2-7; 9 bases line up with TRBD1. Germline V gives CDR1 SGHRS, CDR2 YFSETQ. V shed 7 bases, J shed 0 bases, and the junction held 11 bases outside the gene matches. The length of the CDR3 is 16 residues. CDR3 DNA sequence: TGCGCCAGCGTGGGGCTGGGACAGGGAAACTCCTACGAGCAGTACTTC. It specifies CASVGLGQGNSYEQYF. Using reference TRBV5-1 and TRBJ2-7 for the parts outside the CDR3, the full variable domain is KAGVTQTPRYLIKTRGQQVTLSCSPISGHRSVSWYQQTPGQGLQFLFEYFSETQRNKGNFPGRFSGRQFSNSRSEMNVSTLELGDSALYLCASVGLGQGNSYEQYFGPGTRLTVT.

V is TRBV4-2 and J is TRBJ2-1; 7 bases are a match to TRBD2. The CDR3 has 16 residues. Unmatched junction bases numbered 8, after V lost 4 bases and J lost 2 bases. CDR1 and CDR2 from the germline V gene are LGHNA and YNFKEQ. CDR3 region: CASSREGGGAYNEQFF. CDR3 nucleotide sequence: TGTGCCAGCAGCCGGGAGGGTGGCGGAGCCTACAATGAGCAGTTCTTC.

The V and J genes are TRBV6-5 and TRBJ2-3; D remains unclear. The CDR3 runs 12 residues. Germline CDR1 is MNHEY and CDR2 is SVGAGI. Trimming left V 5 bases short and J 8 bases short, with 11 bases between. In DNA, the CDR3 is TGTGCCAGCAGTGAGACGTGGGGTACGCAGTATTTT. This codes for CASSETWGTQYF.

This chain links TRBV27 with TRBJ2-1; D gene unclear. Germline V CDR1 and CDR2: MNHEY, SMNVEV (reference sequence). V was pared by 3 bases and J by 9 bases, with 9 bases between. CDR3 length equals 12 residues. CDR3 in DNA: TGTGCCAGCAGTTTTACCGTCGGTGAGCAGTTCTTC. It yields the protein CASSFTVGEQFF.

This CDR3 reads CASRSPSGLTSTDTQYF. For the CDR3, the DNA is TGTGCCAGCAGATCACCTAGCGGCTTGACTAGCACAGATACGCAGTATTTT. The chain carries TRBV28 and TRBJ2-3; 7 positions agree with TRBD2. The V gene end was trimmed by 6 bases and the J gene end by 0 bases; junction bases not matched to a gene: 12. The CDR3 is 17 residues long. Per germline, CDR1 MDHEN and CDR2 SYDVKM.

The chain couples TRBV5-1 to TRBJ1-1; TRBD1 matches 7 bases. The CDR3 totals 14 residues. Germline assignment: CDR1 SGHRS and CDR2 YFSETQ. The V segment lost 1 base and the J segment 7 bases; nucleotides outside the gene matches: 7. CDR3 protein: CASSLTGAENEAFF. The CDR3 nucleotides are TGCGCCAGCAGCTTGACAGGGGCAGAGAATGAAGCTTTCTTT.

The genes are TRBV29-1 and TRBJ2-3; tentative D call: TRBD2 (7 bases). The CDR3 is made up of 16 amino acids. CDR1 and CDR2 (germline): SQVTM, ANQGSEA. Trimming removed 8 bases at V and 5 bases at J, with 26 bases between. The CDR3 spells CSTPGAGVPYKDTQYF. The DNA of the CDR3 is TGCAGCACCCCGGGGGCGGGAGTTCCGTATAAAGATACGCAGTATTTT.

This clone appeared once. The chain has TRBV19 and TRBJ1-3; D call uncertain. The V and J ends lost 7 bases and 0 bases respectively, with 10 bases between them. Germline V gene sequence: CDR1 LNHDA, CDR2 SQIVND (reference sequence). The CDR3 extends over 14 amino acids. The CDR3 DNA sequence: TGTGCCAGTATTCAGGACCCCTCTGGAAACACCATATATTTT. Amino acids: CASIQDPSGNTIYF.

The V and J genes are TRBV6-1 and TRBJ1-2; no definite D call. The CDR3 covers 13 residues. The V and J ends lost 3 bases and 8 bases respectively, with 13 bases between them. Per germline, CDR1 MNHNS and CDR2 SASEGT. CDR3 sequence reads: CASSESVGYGYTF. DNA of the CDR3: TGTGCCAGCAGTGAGTCCGTGGGGTACGGCTACACCTTC.

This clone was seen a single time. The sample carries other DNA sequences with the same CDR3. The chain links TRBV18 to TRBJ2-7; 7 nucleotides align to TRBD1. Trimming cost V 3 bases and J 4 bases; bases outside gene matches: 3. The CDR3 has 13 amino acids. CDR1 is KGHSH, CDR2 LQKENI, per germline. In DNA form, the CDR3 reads TGTGCCAGCTCACCCCCAGGGGGATACGAGCAGTACTTC. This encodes CASSPPGGYEQYF.